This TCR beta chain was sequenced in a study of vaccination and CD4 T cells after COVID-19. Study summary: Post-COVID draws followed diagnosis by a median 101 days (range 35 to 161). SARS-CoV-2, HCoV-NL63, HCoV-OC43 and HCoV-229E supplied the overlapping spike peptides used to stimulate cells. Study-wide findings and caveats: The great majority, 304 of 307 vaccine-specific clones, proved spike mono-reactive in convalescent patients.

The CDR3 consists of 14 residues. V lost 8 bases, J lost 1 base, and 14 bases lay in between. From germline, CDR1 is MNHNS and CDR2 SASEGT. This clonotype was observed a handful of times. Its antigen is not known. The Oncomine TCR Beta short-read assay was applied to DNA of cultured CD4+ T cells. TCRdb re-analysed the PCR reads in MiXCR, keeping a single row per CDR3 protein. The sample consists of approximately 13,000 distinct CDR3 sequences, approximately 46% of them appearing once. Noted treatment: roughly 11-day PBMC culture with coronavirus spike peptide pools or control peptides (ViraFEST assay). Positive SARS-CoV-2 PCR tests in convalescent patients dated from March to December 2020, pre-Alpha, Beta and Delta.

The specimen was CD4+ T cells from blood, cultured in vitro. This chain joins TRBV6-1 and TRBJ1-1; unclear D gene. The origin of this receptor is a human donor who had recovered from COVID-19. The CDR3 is CASPRPQANTEAFF. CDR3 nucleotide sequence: TGTGCCAGCCCTCGCCCACAAGCGAACACTGAAGCTTTCTTT.